Below, 23 T cell receptor beta chains from the same sample are listed, as sequenced in a study of T cells expressing NK-cell markers. Reprocessing the 5' RACE reads, TCRdb reports a single entry for every CDR3 protein and omits DNA. The sample's table shows 350,000 to 400,000 distinct CDR3 sequences. The material sequenced was blood T cells: a sorted CD56 or NKG2C T cell subset, CD4+ or CD8+ T cells, or bulk PBMC T cells (not recorded which). Receptor source: a woman between 50 and 59 years old in good health.

This chain joins TRBV30 and TRBJ2-7. Germline-derived CDR1 and CDR2 are GTSNPN and SVGIG (reference sequence). The CDR3 length is 13 residues. CDR3 amino acids: CAWSVKGTLEQYF.

V is TRBV24-1 and J is TRBJ2-5; there is no DNA to check the TCRdb D call of TRBD1. CDR1 is KGHDR and CDR2 is SFDVKD in the germline V gene. The CDR3 sequence is 15 residues long. This chain's CDR3 is CATSDSLSYEETQYF.

V is TRBV14 and J is TRBJ1-2. The CDR3 has 13 amino acids. Germline CDR1 reads SGHDN; CDR2 reads FVKESK. The CDR3: CASSQAIQSGYTF. The full variable domain, its missing parts supplied by reference TRBV14 and TRBJ1-2, is EAGVTQFPSHSVIEKGQTVTLRCDPISGHDNLYWYRRVMGKEIKFLLHFVKESKQDESGMPNNRFLAERTGGTYSTLKVQPAELEDSGVYFCASSQAIQSGYTFGSGTRLTVV.

The chain combines TRBV12-3 or TRBV12-4 with TRBJ1-3; TCRdb selects TRBD1, and the lack of DNA leaves this call unchecked. This CDR3 has 16 amino acids. The CDR3 protein is CASAIRGGVSGNTIYF.

This sequence joins TRBV4-1 and TRBJ2-5; the D call of TRBD1 rests on TCRdb alone, since no DNA is present to check it. Germline CDR1 and CDR2: MGHRA and YSYEKL. The length of the CDR3 is 17 residues. The CDR3 sequence is CASSQGGSRGGALPQYF.

The chain joins TRBV30 to TRBJ2-3; TCRdb's D call, TRBD1, is unchecked because there is no DNA. CDR1 and CDR2 from the germline V gene are GTSNPN and SVGIG (reference sequence). The CDR3 runs 13 residues. The CDR3 protein is CAWSLWGADTQYF. Together with reference TRBV30 and TRBJ2-3, the CDR3 gives the full variable domain: SQTIHQWPATLVQPVGSPLSLECTVEGTSNPNLYWYRQAAGRGLQLLFYSVGIGQISSEVPQNLSASRPQDRQFILSSKKLLLSDSGFYLCAWSLWGADTQYFGPGTRLTVL.

The chain recombines TRBV16 with TRBJ2-3; TCRdb calls TRBD2, which cannot be checked without DNA. The CDR3 runs 16 residues. Looked up from germline, CDR1 is KGHSY and CDR2 is FQNENV. CDR3 amino acids: CASTVTSGRWTDTQYF.

The chain joins TRBV6-6 to TRBJ2-5; there is no DNA to check the TCRdb D call of TRBD1. This CDR3 region has 17 residues. CDR1 and CDR2 from the germline V gene are MNHNY and SVGAGI (reference sequence). CDR3 residues: CASSYTGGTGGQETQYF.

The gene calls are TRBV6-2 or TRBV6-3 and TRBJ2-1; TCRdb's assignment of TRBD2 cannot be checked, as there is no DNA. CDR1 is MNHEY, CDR2 SVGEGT, per germline. The CDR3 has 14 residues. The CDR3: CASNEGGPGNEQFF.

The V and J genes are TRBV25-1 and TRBJ1-4; TCRdb lists TRBD1, though no DNA is available to test this call. The germline CDR1 and CDR2 sequences are MGHDK and SYGVNS. CDR3 length: 14 residues. The CDR3 sequence is CASENRELFGKLFF. Together with reference TRBV25-1 and TRBJ1-4, the CDR3 gives the full variable domain: EADIYQTPRYLVIGTGKKITLECSQTMGHDKMYWYQQDPGMELHLIHYSYGVNSTEKGDLSSESTVSRIRTEHFPLTLESARPSHTSQYLCASENRELFGKLFFGSGTQLSVL.

The chain has TRBV7-9 and TRBJ2-1; TCRdb's D gene call, TRBD1, goes unchecked for lack of DNA. The CDR3 extends over 14 amino acids. Germline V gives CDR1 SEHNR, CDR2 FQNEAQ (reference sequence). CDR3: CASSLLTGDNEQFF.

This sequence joins TRBV20-1 and TRBJ1-1; TCRdb picks TRBD1, but there is no DNA to check that call. Looked up from germline, CDR1 is DFQATT and CDR2 is SNEGSKA (reference sequence). The CDR3 is 15 amino acids. The CDR3: CSAPPGTGTGTEAFF.

This rearrangement joins TRBV11-3 to TRBJ2-7; absent DNA, TCRdb's TRBD1 call cannot be checked. The germline CDR1 and CDR2 sequences are SGHNT and YENEEA. The CDR3 totals 14 residues. The CDR3 loop reads CASSSWDGSKEQYF.

The rearrangement joins TRBV11-2 to TRBJ2-3. This CDR3 is 14 amino acids long. Germline CDR1 is SGHAT and CDR2 is FQNNGV. CDR3 amino acids: CASSKDRGTDTQYF.

This chain joins TRBV20-1 and TRBJ2-5; absent DNA, TCRdb's TRBD2 call cannot be checked. The germline gives CDR1 DFQATT, CDR2 SNEGSKA (reference sequence). CDR3 length equals 13 residues. CDR3 region: CSAGVHYQETQYF.

This rearrangement joins TRBV4-1 to TRBJ2-3; the TCRdb D gene call, TRBD2, has no DNA to confirm it. CDR3 size: 15 residues. Germline assignment: CDR1 MGHRA and CDR2 YSYEKL. This chain's CDR3 is CASSQEGRFVDTQYF.

The chain couples TRBV15 to TRBJ2-1. The CDR3 consists of 14 residues. CDR1 and CDR2 (germline): LNHNV, YYDKDF (reference sequence). CDR3 protein: CATSLDGPYNEQFF.

The chain carries TRBV20-1 and TRBJ2-1; the TCRdb call, TRBD1, lacks DNA for checking. This CDR3 is 14 amino acids long. The germline V gene has CDR1 DFQATT and CDR2 SNEGSKA (reference sequence). This CDR3 is CSARVDRGENEQFF.

The chain links TRBV24-1 to TRBJ2-1; the TRBD2 assignment by TCRdb is unverifiable without DNA. The CDR3 is 15 residues long. Germline V gene data show CDR1 as KGHDR and CDR2 as SFDVKD. The CDR3 is CATKKGTSGRPEQFF.

The rearrangement uses TRBV15 and TRBJ2-1. CDR1 is LNHNV and CDR2 is YYDKDF in the germline V gene (reference sequence). This CDR3 spans 15 amino acids. The CDR3 loop is CATSDFKSSYNEQFF.

This chain uses TRBV20-1 with TRBJ2-3; TCRdb proposes TRBD1, but this gene call is untestable without DNA. Germline CDR1 and CDR2: DFQATT and SNEGSKA (reference sequence). This CDR3 contains 14 residues. CDR3 sequence: CSASATGRTDTQYF.

The V call is TRBV27, the J call TRBJ2-2; without DNA, the TCRdb call of TRBD2 cannot be checked. Germline CDR1 is MNHEY and CDR2 is SMNVEV (reference sequence). The CDR3 consists of 18 residues. The CDR3 sequence: CASSTRLTSGNHGRELFF.

The gene calls are TRBV5-1 and TRBJ2-3; TCRdb designates TRBD2, a call that cannot be tested without DNA. Germline-derived CDR1 and CDR2 are SGHRS and YFSETQ. The CDR3 is 15 amino acids. The CDR3 sequence is CATTSRGRSQDTQYF.